The entry below gives a single TCR beta chain sequence along with its context. The repertoire was sequenced with immunoSEQ multiplex PCR; TCRdb's copy has only in-frame clones and lacks some. The repertoire has over 250,000 clones, around 90% of them found once; the top ten carry 4%. The record originates from a study of blood T cell repertoires in COVID-19. As for the study in general: PBMCs, B-cell-depleted T cells, or T cells were the source of the cDNA or gDNA that made up the material.

This CDR3 comprises 13 residues. CDR1 is SGHAT, CDR2 FQDESV, per germline (reference sequence). J was trimmed by 8 bases and V by 5 bases; bases with no gene match: 3. This chain links TRBV11-1 with TRBJ1-6, with 7 bases matching TRBD1. The source material was peripheral blood. The clonotype was recovered from a man aged 55 to 69 who had recovered from COVID-19. CDR3 residues: CASSADRDSPLHF. In nucleotides, the CDR3 is TGTGCCAGCAGCGCCGACAGGGATTCACCCCTCCACTTT. The variable domain in full, completed from reference TRBV11-1 and TRBJ1-6, reads EAEVAQSPRYKITEKSQAVAFWCDPISGHATLYWYRQILGQGPELLVQFQDESVVDDSQLPKDRFSAERLKGVDSTLKIQPAELGDSAMYLCASSADRDSPLHFGNGTRLTVT.